This TCR beta chain was documented in a study of CD8 T cells in Susac syndrome. Reverse transcription of roughly 0.45 to 1 ug RNA was performed with random hexamers. TCRdb processed the immunoSEQ multiplex PCR reads anew with MiXCR; each CDR3 protein has one entry. The repertoire includes around 270,000 distinct CDR3 sequences, roughly 85% of them detected once, and 0.21% sits in the top ten. The CDR3 has 19 amino acids. The V gene end was trimmed by 2 bases and the J gene end by 0 bases; junction bases not matched to a gene: 11. Germline CDR1 and CDR2: MDHEN and SYDVKM. What was sequenced was CD8+ T cells from PBMCs. The clonotype was recovered from a human donor with multiple sclerosis. The chain carries TRBV28 and TRBJ2-1, with 9 nucleotides matching TRBD2. CDR3 DNA sequence: TGTGCCAGCAGTTTAGCCGGGTTAGCGGGAGTACCCTCCTACAATGAGCAGTTCTTC. The encoded protein is CASSLAGLAGVPSYNEQFF.